This TCR beta chain was observed in a study of Ad26.COV2.S vaccination and SARS-CoV-2 variants. A word on this clone: Its antigen remains unidentified. Its ends do not fully match the called genes, so a read error is possible.

Study conclusions and caveats: Reported findings describe substantial breadth in spike-specific CD8+ and CD4+ T cell responses following vaccination. People who got the vaccine or the placebo had similar non-spike TCR breadth. Placebo recipients trailed vaccine recipients in spike-specific TCR breadth.

Produced via immunoSEQ multiplex PCR; TCRdb's table is partial and in-frame only. The sample records approximately 460,000 clones, 80% to 90% being singletons. The treatment was: some 20 received Ad26.COV2.S at low or high dose, single or two shots; 5 received placebo; per-sample allocation not given. Following the first vaccine or placebo injection, samples were taken on day 63. Whoever gave the sample was an adult aged 18-55 years in Boston. The CDR3 is 15 amino acids. Per germline, CDR1 MNHEY and CDR2 SVGEGT. The clonotype was recovered from a person aged 18-65 years who received the Ad26.COV2.S COVID-19 vaccine or a placebo. The chain uses TRBV6-2 or TRBV6-3 and TRBJ1-1; D is possibly TRBD1 (5 bases). Specimen: peripheral blood, collected in a trial of Ad26.COV2.S vaccine versus placebo. In nucleotides, the CDR3 is TGTGCCAGCAGTTGGGTTTGGGGGGGAAACACTGAAGCTTGCTTT. Amino acid sequence: CASSWVWGGNTEACF.